The table lists the clone carrying this T cell receptor beta chain with a few counts. No antigen is known for it. These data originate in a study of human T cells and chemical hapten exposure. Whole-study context: Throughout a study of around six months, patients underwent weekly scalp administration of diphenylcyclopropenone doses.

Overall study results and limits: With regard to DPC sensitization, TCRs above 1 in 1000 frequency did not change.

Authors' data handling: Sampled TCR counts reached a median of roughly 100,000 per sample, with values ranging from roughly 20,000 to 700,000. TCRdb passed the RACE reads through MiXCR, listing each CDR3 protein once. It is TCRdb's table, rather than the study itself, that gives the V and J calls and clone size. The sample holds 200,000 to 300,000 distinct CDR3 sequences, about 8.1% seen once. Time point specified: pre-sensitization, week 0. Treatment here: therapeutic diphenylcyclopropenone sensitization with weekly scalp DPC. Only after blood had been drawn was each patch test applied. The CDR3 length is 18 residues. Germline loops: CDR1 MDHEN, CDR2 SYDVKM. Trimming removed 6 bases from V and 0 bases from J, with 21 bases in between.

V gene TRBV28 combines with J gene TRBJ2-1; weak D call: TRBD1 (7 bases). The source was whole blood, collected in connection with sensitization to the hapten diphenylcyclopropenone (DPC). This TCR was sampled from a middle-aged woman with alopecia areata. Some clones in this sample may be carry-over from other donors' samples. CDR3 sequence reads: CASRGGTENPSSYNEQFF. The CDR3 DNA reads TGTGCCAGCAGGGGCGGGACAGAAAACCCGAGCTCCTACAATGAGCAGTTCTTC.